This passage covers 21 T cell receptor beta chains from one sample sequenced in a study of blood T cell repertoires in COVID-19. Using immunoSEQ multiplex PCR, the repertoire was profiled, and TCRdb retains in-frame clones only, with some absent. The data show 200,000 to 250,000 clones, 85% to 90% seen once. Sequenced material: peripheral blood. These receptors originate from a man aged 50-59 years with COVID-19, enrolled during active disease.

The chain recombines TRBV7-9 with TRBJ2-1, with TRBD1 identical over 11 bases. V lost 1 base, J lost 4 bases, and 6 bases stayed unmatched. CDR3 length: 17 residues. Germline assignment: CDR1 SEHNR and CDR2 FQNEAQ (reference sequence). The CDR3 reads CASSLVSGTGGYNEQFF. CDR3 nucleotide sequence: TGTGCCAGCAGCTTAGTATCAGGGACAGGGGGATACAATGAGCAGTTCTTC.

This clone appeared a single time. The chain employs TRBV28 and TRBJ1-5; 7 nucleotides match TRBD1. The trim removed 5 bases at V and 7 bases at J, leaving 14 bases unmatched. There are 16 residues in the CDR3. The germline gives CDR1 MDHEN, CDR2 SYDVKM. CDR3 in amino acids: CASSRDRVVWAQPQHF. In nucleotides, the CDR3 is TGTGCCAGCAGTCGCGACAGGGTTGTTTGGGCCCAGCCCCAGCATTTT. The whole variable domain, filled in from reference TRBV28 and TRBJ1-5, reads DVKVTQSSRYLVKRTGEKVFLECVQDMDHENMFWYRQDPGLGLRLIYFSYDVKMKEKGDIPEGYSVSREKKERFSLILESASTNQTSMYLCASSRDRVVWAQPQHFGDGTRLSIL.

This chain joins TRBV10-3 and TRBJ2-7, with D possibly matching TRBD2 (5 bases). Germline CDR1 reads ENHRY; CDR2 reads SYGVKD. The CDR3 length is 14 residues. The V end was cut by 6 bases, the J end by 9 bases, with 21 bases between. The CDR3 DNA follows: TGTGCCATCAGGTCCGGGGAGTTACAAGTGGGGCAGTACTTC. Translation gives CAIRSGELQVGQYF.

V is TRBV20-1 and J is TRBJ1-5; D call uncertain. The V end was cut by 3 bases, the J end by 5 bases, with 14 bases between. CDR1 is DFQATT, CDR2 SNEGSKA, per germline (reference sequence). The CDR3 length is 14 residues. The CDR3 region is CSASPPALDQPQHF. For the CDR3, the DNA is TGCAGTGCTAGTCCGCCAGCCCTAGATCAGCCCCAGCATTTT.

CDR3 sequence reads: CASSQGQQGSYPPLHF. The CDR3 DNA is TGCGCCAGCAGCCAAGGTCAGCAGGGATCTTATCCACCCCTCCACTTT. The chain carries TRBV4-1 and TRBJ1-6; D is possibly TRBD1 (5 bases). Between the trimmed V and J ends, which lost 1 base and 11 bases, there was a span of 18 bases. This CDR3 contains 16 residues. The germline V gene has CDR1 MGHRA and CDR2 YSYEKL.

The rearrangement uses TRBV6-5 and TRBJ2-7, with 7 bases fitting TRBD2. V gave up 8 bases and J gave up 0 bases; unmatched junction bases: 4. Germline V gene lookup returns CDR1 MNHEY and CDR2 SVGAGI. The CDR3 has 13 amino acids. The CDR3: CASGLAASYEQYF. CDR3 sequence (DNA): TGTGCCAGCGGCCTAGCGGCCTCCTACGAGCAGTACTTC.

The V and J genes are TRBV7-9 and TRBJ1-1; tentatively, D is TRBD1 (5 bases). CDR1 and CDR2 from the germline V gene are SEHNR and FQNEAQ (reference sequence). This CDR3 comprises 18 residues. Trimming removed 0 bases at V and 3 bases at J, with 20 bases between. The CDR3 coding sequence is TGTGCCAGCAGCTTAGCCTTAGTCCTCGGGGGGTCGGACACTGAAGCTTTCTTT. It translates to CASSLALVLGGSDTEAFF. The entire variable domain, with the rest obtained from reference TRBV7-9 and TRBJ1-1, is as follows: DTGVSQNPRHKITKRGQNVTFRCDPISEHNRLYWYRQTLGQGPEFLTYFQNEAQLEKSRLLSDRFSAERPKGSFSTLEIQRTEQGDSAMYLCASSLALVLGGSDTEAFFGQGTRLTVV.

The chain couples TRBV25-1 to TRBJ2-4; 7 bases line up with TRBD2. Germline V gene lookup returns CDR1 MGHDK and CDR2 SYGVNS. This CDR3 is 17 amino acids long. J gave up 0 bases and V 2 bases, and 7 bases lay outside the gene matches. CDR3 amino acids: CASSESWAGEAKNIQYF. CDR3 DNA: TGTGCCAGCAGTGAAAGTTGGGCGGGAGAAGCCAAAAACATTCAGTACTTC.

The CDR3 DNA follows: TGTGCCACCGGGGGAGGCTATGGCTACACCTTC. As protein: CATGGGYGYTF. V gene TRBV12-3 or TRBV12-4 combines with J gene TRBJ1-2; a weak D match, TRBD1 (5 bases). V shed 10 bases and J shed 4 bases, with 10 bases lying between them. This CDR3 region has 11 residues.

The CDR3 DNA is TGCGCCAGCAGCTTGGTTAATAGCGGATACAATGAGCAGTTCTTC. This gives the protein CASSLVNSGYNEQFF. V usage is TRBV5-1 and J usage is TRBJ2-1, with D perhaps matching TRBD2 (6 bases). Germline V gives CDR1 SGHRS, CDR2 YFSETQ. The CDR3 has 15 residues. Trimming removed 0 bases from V and 4 bases from J, with 11 bases in between.

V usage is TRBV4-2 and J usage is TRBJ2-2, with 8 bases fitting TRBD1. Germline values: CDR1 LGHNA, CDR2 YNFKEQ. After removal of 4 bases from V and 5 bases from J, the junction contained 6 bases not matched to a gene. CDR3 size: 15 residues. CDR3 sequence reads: CASSRRRTGTGELFF. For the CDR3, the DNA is TGTGCCAGCAGCCGCAGGCGGACAGGGACCGGGGAGCTGTTTTTT.

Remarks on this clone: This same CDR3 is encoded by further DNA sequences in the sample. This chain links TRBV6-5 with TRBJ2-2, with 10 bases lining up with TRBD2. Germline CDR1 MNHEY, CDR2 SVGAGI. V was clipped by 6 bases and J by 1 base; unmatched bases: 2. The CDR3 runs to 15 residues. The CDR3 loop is CASRPSGRNTGELFF. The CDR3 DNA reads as TGTGCCAGCAGACCTAGCGGGAGGAACACCGGGGAGCTGTTTTTT.

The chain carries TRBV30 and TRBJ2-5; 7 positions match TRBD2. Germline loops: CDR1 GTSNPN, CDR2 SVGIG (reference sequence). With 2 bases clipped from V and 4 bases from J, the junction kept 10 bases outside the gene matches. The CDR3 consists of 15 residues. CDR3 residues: CAWSPTSGGGETQYF. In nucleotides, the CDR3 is TGTGCCTGGAGTCCGACTTCGGGGGGAGGAGAGACCCAGTACTTC. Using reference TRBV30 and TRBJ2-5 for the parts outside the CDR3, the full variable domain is SQTIHQWPATLVQPVGSPLSLECTVEGTSNPNLYWYRQAAGRGLQLLFYSVGIGQISSEVPQNLSASRPQDRQFILSSKKLLLSDSGFYLCAWSPTSGGGETQYFGPGTRLLVL.

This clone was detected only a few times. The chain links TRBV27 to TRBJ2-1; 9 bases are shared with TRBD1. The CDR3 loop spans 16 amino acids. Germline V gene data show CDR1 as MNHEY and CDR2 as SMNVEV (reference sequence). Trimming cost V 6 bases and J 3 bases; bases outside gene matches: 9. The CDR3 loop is CASRYNRDRVYNEQFF. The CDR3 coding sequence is TGTGCCAGCAGATATAACCGGGACAGGGTCTACAATGAGCAGTTCTTC.

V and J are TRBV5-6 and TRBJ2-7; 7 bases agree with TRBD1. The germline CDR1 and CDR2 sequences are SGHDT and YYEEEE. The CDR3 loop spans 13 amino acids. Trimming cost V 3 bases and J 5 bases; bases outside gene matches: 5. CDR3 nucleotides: TGTGCCAGCAGCTCACAGGGGTGGAACGAGCAGTACTTC. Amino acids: CASSSQGWNEQYF.

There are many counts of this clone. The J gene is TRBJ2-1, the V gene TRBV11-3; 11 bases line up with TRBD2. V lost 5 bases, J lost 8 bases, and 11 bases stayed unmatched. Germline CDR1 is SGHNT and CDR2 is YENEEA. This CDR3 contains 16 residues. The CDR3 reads CASSHRMTSGAHEQFF. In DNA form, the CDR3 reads TGTGCCAGCAGCCACCGAATGACTAGCGGGGCCCATGAGCAGTTCTTC.

CDR3 sequence reads: CASSLEGGPSPLHF. Here the CDR3 DNA reads TGTGCCAGCAGCTTGGAGGGAGGGCCTTCACCCCTCCACTTT. The V and J genes are TRBV5-4 and TRBJ1-6; D uncertain. The CDR3 length is 14 residues. V shed 0 bases and J shed 9 bases, with 10 bases lying between them. Germline values: CDR1 SGHNT, CDR2 YYREEE (reference sequence).

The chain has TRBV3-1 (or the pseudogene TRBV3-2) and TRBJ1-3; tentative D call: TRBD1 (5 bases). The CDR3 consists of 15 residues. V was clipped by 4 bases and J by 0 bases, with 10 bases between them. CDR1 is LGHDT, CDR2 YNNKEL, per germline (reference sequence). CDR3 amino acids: CASSRLGGSGNTIYF. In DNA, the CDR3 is TGTGCCAGCAGCCGCCTCGGGGGCTCTGGAAACACCATATATTTT.

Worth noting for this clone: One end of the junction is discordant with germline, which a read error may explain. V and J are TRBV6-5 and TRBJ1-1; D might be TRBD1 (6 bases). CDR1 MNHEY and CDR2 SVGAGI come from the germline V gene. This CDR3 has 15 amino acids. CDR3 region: CASRSYLRGGADAFF. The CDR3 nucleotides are TGTGCCAGCAGAAGTTACCTCCGAGGGGGGGCTGACGCTTTCTTT.

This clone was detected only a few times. The CDR3 spells CASSLAAGGPGGYNEQFF. CDR3 sequence (DNA): TGTGCCAGCAGCTTAGCGGCGGGGGGACCCGGAGGATACAATGAGCAGTTCTTC. V usage is TRBV7-9 and J usage is TRBJ2-1; 8 nucleotides line up with TRBD2. CDR3 length: 18 residues. In germline, CDR1 is SEHNR, CDR2 FQNEAQ (reference sequence). V dropped 0 bases and J dropped 4; count of bases not matched to a gene: 11.

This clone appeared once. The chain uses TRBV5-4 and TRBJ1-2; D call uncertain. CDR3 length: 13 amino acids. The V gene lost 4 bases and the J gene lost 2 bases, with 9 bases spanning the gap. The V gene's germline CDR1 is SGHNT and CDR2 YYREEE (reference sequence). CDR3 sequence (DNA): TGTGCCAGCAGCCCGGGAGGGAACTATGGCTACACCTTC. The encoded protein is CASSPGGNYGYTF.